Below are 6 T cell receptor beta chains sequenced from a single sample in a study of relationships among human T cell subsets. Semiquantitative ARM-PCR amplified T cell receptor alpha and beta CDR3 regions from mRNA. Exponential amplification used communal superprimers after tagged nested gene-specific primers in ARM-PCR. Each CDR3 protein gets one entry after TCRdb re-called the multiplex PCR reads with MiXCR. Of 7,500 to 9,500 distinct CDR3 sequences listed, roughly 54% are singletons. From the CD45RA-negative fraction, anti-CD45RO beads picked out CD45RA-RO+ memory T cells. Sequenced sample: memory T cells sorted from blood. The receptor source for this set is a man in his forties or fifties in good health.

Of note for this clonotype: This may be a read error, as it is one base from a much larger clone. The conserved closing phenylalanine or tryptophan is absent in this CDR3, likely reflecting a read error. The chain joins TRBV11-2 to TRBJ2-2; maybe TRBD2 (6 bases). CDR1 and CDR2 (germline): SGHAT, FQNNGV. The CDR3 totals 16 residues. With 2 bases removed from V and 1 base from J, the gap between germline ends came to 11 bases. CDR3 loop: CASSLSAGRNTGELFS. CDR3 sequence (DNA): TGTGCCAGCAGCTTATCGGCGGGGCGGAACACCGGGGAGCTGTTTTCT.

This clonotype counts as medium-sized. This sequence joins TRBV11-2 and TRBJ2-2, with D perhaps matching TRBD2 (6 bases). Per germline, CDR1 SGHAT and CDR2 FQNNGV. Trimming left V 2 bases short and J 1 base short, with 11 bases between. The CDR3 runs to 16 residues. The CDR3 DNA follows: TGTGCCAGCAGCTTATCGGCGGGGCGGAACACCGGGGAGCTGTTTTTT. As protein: CASSLSAGRNTGELFF. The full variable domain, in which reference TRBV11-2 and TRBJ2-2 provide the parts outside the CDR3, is EAGVAQSPRYKIIEKRQSVAFWCNPISGHATLYWYQQILGQGPKLLIQFQNNGVVDDSQLPKDRFSAERLKGVDSTLKIQPAKLEDSAVYLCASSLSAGRNTGELFFGEGSRLTVL.

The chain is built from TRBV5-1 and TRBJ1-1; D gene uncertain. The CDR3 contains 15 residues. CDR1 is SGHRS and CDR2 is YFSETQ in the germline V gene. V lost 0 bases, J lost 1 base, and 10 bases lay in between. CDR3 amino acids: CASSLEGNANTEAFF. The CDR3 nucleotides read TGCGCCAGCAGCTTGGAAGGTAATGCGAACACTGAAGCTTTCTTT.

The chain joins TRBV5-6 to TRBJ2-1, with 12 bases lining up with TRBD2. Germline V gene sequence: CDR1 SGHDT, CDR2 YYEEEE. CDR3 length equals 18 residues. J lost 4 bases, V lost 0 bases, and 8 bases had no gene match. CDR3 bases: TGTGCCAGCAGCTTGGATCTAGCGGGAGGGCCCAATTACAATGAGCAGTTCTTC. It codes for CASSLDLAGGPNYNEQFF.

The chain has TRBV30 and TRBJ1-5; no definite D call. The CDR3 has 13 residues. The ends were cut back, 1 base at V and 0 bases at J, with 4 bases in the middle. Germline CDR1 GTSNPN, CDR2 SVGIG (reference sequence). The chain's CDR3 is CAWSGYSNQPQHF. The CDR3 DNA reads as TGTGCCTGGAGTGGATATAGCAATCAGCCCCAGCATTTT.

The CDR3 sequence is CASSPRTGGSGNTIYF. Written as DNA, the CDR3 is TGTGCCAGCAGTCCCCGGACAGGAGGCTCTGGAAACACCATATATTTT. This chain links TRBV27 with TRBJ1-3; 7 bases agree with TRBD1. The CDR3 is made up of 16 amino acids. Germline V CDR1 and CDR2: MNHEY, SMNVEV (reference sequence). V shed 5 bases, J shed 0 bases, and the junction held 7 bases outside the gene matches.